The 19 T cell receptor beta chains below were found in one sample sequenced in a study of T cells in Graves' hyperthyroidism and ophthalmopathy. TCR beta CDR3 sequences were amplified from RNA transcripts. HTBI primers were used for first-round RT-PCR of the TCR CDR3. One entry per CDR3 protein results from TCRdb running MiXCR on the multiplex PCR reads. The table includes roughly 49,000 distinct CDR3 sequences, roughly 51% detected once. Input material: peripheral blood or thyroid tissue (not recorded which). These receptors all come from a man younger than 30 with Graves' hyperthyroidism.

As for this clonotype: A much larger clone differs by one base, so this may be a read error. The V call is TRBV7-9, the J call TRBJ1-4; D gene uncertain. Germline V gene data show CDR1 as SEHNR and CDR2 as FQNEAQ (reference sequence). The V gene lost 5 bases and the J gene lost 7 bases, with 20 bases spanning the gap. CDR3 length equals 16 residues. The CDR3 bases are TGTGCCAGCAGCCCACTGCGAACGGGAGTGTTTGAAAAACTGTTTTTT. It encodes CASSPLRTGVFEKLFF.

This clonotype was detected ten times or more. This chain joins TRBV4-1 and TRBJ2-7, with TRBD1 matching over 8 bases. The CDR3 contains 16 residues. Germline V CDR1 and CDR2: MGHRA, YSYEKL. V was pared by 1 base and J by 2 bases, with 7 bases of the junction left unmatched. In DNA, the CDR3 is TGCGCCAGCAGCCAAGTTCAGGGGGCGCTCACCTACGAGCAGTACTTC. Translation: CASSQVQGALTYEQYF.

V is TRBV25-1 and J is TRBJ2-5; 16 bases align to TRBD2. The germline V gene has CDR1 MGHDK and CDR2 SYGVNS. The V and J ends lost 4 bases and 5 bases, in that order; junction bases with no gene match: 4. CDR3 length: 16 residues. CDR3 region: CASSVGLAGGFETQYF. The DNA for the CDR3 is TGTGCCAGCAGTGTGGGACTAGCGGGAGGGTTCGAGACCCAGTACTTC.

This clonotype showed up just once. The rearrangement links TRBV24-1 to TRBJ1-5; D is undetermined. The CDR3 contains 13 residues. Per the germline V gene, CDR1 is KGHDR and CDR2 is SFDVKD. Trimming removed 6 bases from V and 4 bases from J, with 9 bases in between. Here the CDR3 reads CATSLTGNQPQHF. Here the CDR3 DNA reads TGTGCCACCAGTTTGACGGGAAATCAGCCCCAGCATTTT.

The chain links TRBV5-1 to TRBJ1-1; TRBD1 aligns across 7 bases. Germline CDR1 reads SGHRS; CDR2 reads YFSETQ. J lost 4 bases, V lost 3 bases, and 6 bases had no gene match. The CDR3 is 14 residues long. CDR3 sequence (DNA): TGCGCCAGCAGCTGGGGACAGTTGGGCACTGAAGCTTTCTTT. This encodes CASSWGQLGTEAFF.

This clonotype has at least ten counts. The rearrangement uses TRBV7-9 and TRBJ1-1; 8 bases align to TRBD1. V lost 5 bases, J lost 5 bases, and 10 bases stayed unmatched. Looked up from germline, CDR1 is SEHNR and CDR2 is FQNEAQ (reference sequence). The CDR3 sequence is 15 residues long. The CDR3 bases are TGTGCCAGCAGCCAAGAACAGGGGGTCTGGACTGAAGCTTTCTTT. This translates into CASSQEQGVWTEAFF.

The chain uses TRBV11-2 and TRBJ2-7; D possibly corresponds to TRBD1 (6 bases). Germline CDR1 is SGHAT and CDR2 is FQNNGV. This CDR3 has 13 residues. Trimming took 5 bases from V and 3 from J, leaving 11 bases between them. The CDR3 sequence is CASSTLQGYEQYF. CDR3 coding DNA: TGTGCCAGCAGCACCCTACAGGGCTACGAGCAGTACTTC. Supplemented by reference TRBV11-2 and TRBJ2-7, the full variable domain reads EAGVAQSPRYKIIEKRQSVAFWCNPISGHATLYWYQQILGQGPKLLIQFQNNGVVDDSQLPKDRFSAERLKGVDSTLKIQPAKLEDSAVYLCASSTLQGYEQYFGPGTRLTVT.

The chain combines TRBV6-2 or TRBV6-3 with TRBJ2-2; possibly TRBD1 for D (6 bases). The germline CDR1 and CDR2 sequences are MNHEY and SVGEGT. The CDR3 is 20 residues long. V lost 0 bases and J lost 0, with 20 bases in between. CDR3 DNA sequence: TGTGCCAGCAGTTACTCGATCCTGGCAGGGGAGATAGCGAACACCGGGGAGCTGTTTTTT. Residues: CASSYSILAGEIANTGELFF.

This chain connects TRBV7-2 to TRBJ1-1, with 7 bases matching TRBD1. The V and J ends lost 6 bases and 5 bases, in that order; junction bases with no gene match: 15. CDR1 and CDR2 from the germline V gene are SGHTA and FQGNSA. The CDR3 is made up of 16 amino acids. Written as DNA, the CDR3 is TGTGCCAGCAGTCCCTACCGACAGGGACGGGGTACTGAAGCTTTCTTT. This encodes CASSPYRQGRGTEAFF.

This clonotype was recorded at least ten times. V is TRBV6-2 or TRBV6-3 and J is TRBJ1-5; tentative D call: TRBD1 (5 bases). Germline V lookup: CDR1 MNHEY, CDR2 SVGEGT. V lost 2 bases, J lost 2 bases, and 16 bases lay in between. This CDR3 comprises 17 residues. The CDR3 sequence: CASSYAAPRVGNQPQHF. CDR3 DNA sequence: TGTGCCAGCAGTTACGCGGCCCCCAGGGTTGGCAATCAGCCCCAGCATTTT.

This clonotype was counted only a few times. The genes are TRBV2 and TRBJ1-2; D call uncertain. V gave up 3 bases and J gave up 7 bases, with 15 bases separating them. Germline lookup yields CDR1 SNHLY and CDR2 FYNNEI. The CDR3 extends over 14 amino acids. CDR3 sequence: CASSEGQLLGGYTF. CDR3 bases: TGTGCCAGCAGTGAGGGCCAACTCCTTGGTGGCTACACCTTC.

There are a few counts of this clonotype. V usage is TRBV7-9 and J usage is TRBJ2-5; D not certain. V was clipped by 5 bases and J by 0 bases, with 7 bases between them. This CDR3 contains 13 residues. From germline, CDR1 is SEHNR and CDR2 FQNEAQ (reference sequence). The CDR3 DNA reads as TGTGCCAGCAGCAGAGACAACCAAGAGACCCAGTACTTC. Translation gives CASSRDNQETQYF.

This chain connects TRBV7-2 to TRBJ2-7; D possibly corresponds to TRBD1 (6 bases). CDR1 is SGHTA and CDR2 is FQGNSA in the germline V gene. V lost 4 bases, J lost 6 bases, and 13 bases lay in between. This CDR3 has 13 residues. The CDR3 is CASSSGRGCEQYF. The DNA for the CDR3 is TGTGCCAGCAGCTCAGGCAGGGGCTGCGAGCAGTACTTC.

This clonotype was counted ten times or more. The rearrangement links TRBV12-3 or TRBV12-4 to TRBJ1-5; possible D gene TRBD1, 5 bases. The ends were cut back, 5 bases at V and 2 bases at J, with 13 bases in the middle. The CDR3 runs 15 residues. CDR3 sequence: CASSLAQGGNQPQHF. The CDR3 DNA is TGTGCCAGCAGTCTCGCTCAGGGCGGCAATCAGCCCCAGCATTTT.

The table lists this clonotype with a few counts. The rearrangement uses TRBV11-2 and TRBJ1-3, with unresolved D. The V and J ends lost 0 bases and 4 bases respectively, with 4 bases between them. The CDR3 is 13 residues long. Germline CDR1 reads SGHAT; CDR2 reads FQNNGV. The CDR3 here is CASSLDTGNTIYF. CDR3 in DNA: TGTGCCAGCAGCTTAGATACGGGAAACACCATATATTTT.

This clonotype qualifies as medium-sized. The V call is TRBV7-2, the J call TRBJ1-4, with a possible D match to TRBD1 (5 bases). Trimming stripped 2 bases from V and 6 bases from J, with 10 bases between. The germline V gene encodes CDR1 SGHTA and CDR2 FQGNSA. This CDR3 is built from 14 residues. The CDR3 loop is CASSLRGGDEKLFF. The CDR3 DNA follows: TGTGCCAGCAGCTTACGGGGAGGGGATGAAAAACTGTTTTTT.

V is TRBV7-9 and J is TRBJ1-1; no clear D. Germline CDR1 and CDR2: SEHNR and FQNEAQ (reference sequence). CDR3 size: 14 residues. The V end was cut by 5 bases, the J end by 7 bases, with 17 bases between. The CDR3: CASSPREGGIEAFF. DNA of the CDR3: TGTGCCAGCAGCCCTCGCGAAGGTGGGATTGAAGCTTTCTTT.

In its sample, this clonotype was seen many times. The chain combines TRBV5-1 with TRBJ2-5; TRBD1 agrees at 12 bases. The germline V gene encodes CDR1 SGHRS and CDR2 YFSETQ. V lost 4 bases, J lost 5 bases, and 6 bases stayed unmatched. The CDR3 is 15 residues long. CDR3 sequence reads: CASSGTGGAGETQYF. DNA for the CDR3: TGCGCCAGCAGCGGGACAGGGGGCGCCGGCGAGACCCAGTACTTC.

Note on this clonotype: Here the CDR3 omits its conserved ending phenylalanine or tryptophan, so a read error is the likely source. The CDR3 DNA sequence: TGTGCCAGCTCACCAGGGACAGGGGGCCCCTACGAGCAGTACCTC. Translating gives CASSPGTGGPYEQYL. This sequence joins TRBV6-6 and TRBJ2-7, with TRBD1 identical over 12 bases. Germline V CDR1 and CDR2: MNHNY, SVGAGI (reference sequence). The V gene end was trimmed by 8 bases and the J gene end by 2 bases; junction bases not matched to a gene: 7. This CDR3 spans 15 amino acids.